These 29 T cell receptor beta chains originate from one sample sequenced in a study of immune evolution from preneoplasia to lung adenocarcinoma (dated by TCRdb to 2020 to 2023). The library was generated by the immunoSEQ multiplex PCR assay. TCRdb carries this immuneACCESS record with in-frame sequences only. Its versions omit some clonotypes, under half of them owing to an unresolved V gene in the studies checked, with the rest unexplained. In all, the sample holds 3,500 to 4,500 clones, and roughly 77% of those were seen once. Approximately 14% of the sample goes to the ten largest clones. Source material: FFPE adjacent normal lung tissue. These receptors all stem from a person aged 55-80 years with lung adenocarcinoma.

The chain has TRBV5-8 and TRBJ2-2; 11 bases align to TRBD2. The V and J ends lost 1 base and 0 bases, in that order; junction bases with no gene match: 5. Germline V gives CDR1 SGHTS, CDR2 YDEGEE. The CDR3 is 18 residues long. The CDR3 coding sequence is TGTGCCAGCAGCTTGTCGGGTAGCGGGAGGGCGAACACCGGGGAGCTGTTTTTT. Protein sequence: CASSLSGSGRANTGELFF.

V gene TRBV6-5 combines with J gene TRBJ2-3; possibly TRBD2 for D (5 bases). Per the germline V gene, CDR1 is MNHEY and CDR2 is SVGAGI. This CDR3 spans 14 amino acids. The V gene lost 5 bases and the J gene lost 0 bases, with 9 bases spanning the gap. The CDR3, as DNA: TGTGCCAGCAGTAAAGCGGTTAGCACAGATACGCAGTATTTT. This translates into CASSKAVSTDTQYF.

The J gene is TRBJ2-7, the V gene TRBV2; D remains unclear. V was shortened by 1 base and J by 7 bases, with 11 bases between the two germline ends. The CDR3 is made up of 13 amino acids. Germline V gene lookup returns CDR1 SNHLY and CDR2 FYNNEI. Written as DNA, the CDR3 is TGTGCCAGCAGTGAAGGGTGGACCGGGGAGCAGTACTTC. Amino acid sequence: CASSEGWTGEQYF.

The CDR3 protein is CASTNPGLALNEQFF. In DNA form, the CDR3 reads TGTGCCAGCACAAATCCGGGACTAGCGCTTAATGAGCAGTTCTTC. The chain combines TRBV7-8 with TRBJ2-1; 10 bases are shared with TRBD2. With V trimmed by 7 bases and J by 7 bases, 10 bases remained unmatched. This CDR3 spans 15 amino acids. CDR1 and CDR2 (germline): SGHVS, FQNEAQ. Full variable domain (rest looked up from reference TRBV7-8 and TRBJ2-1): GAGVSQSPRYKVAKRGQDVALRCDPISGHVSLFWYQQALGQGPEFLTYFQNEAQLDKSGLPSDRFFAERPEGSVSTLKIQRTQQEDSAVYLCASTNPGLALNEQFFGPGTRLTVL.

V and J are TRBV27 and TRBJ2-7; the match to TRBD1 covers 7 bases. The CDR3 contains 15 residues. V trimming: 2 bases; J trimming: 0 bases; junction bases outside the gene matches: 4. Per the germline V gene, CDR1 is MNHEY and CDR2 is SMNVEV (reference sequence). The CDR3 region is CASSLRAGGSYEQYF. In DNA, the CDR3 is TGTGCCAGCAGTTTACGGGCAGGGGGCTCCTACGAGCAGTACTTC.

CDR3 amino acids: CASSTTTPPYEQYF. Here the CDR3 DNA reads TGTGCCAGCAGTACGACAACTCCTCCCTACGAGCAGTACTTC. The rearrangement links TRBV28 to TRBJ2-7; D remains ambiguous. Germline V gene data show CDR1 as MDHEN and CDR2 as SYDVKM. The V gene lost 5 bases and the J gene lost 2 bases, with 13 bases spanning the gap. The CDR3 totals 14 residues.

This clone was recorded a few times. In DNA, the CDR3 is TGTGCCAGCAGCCCGGGGGCCAACACAGATACGCAGTATTTT. Translating it yields CASSPGANTDTQYF. The chain recombines TRBV5-4 with TRBJ2-3; D possibly matches TRBD1 or TRBD2 (6 bases each). The CDR3 contains 14 residues. V was cut by 4 bases and J by 2 bases, with 11 bases left in between. Germline CDR1 SGHNT, CDR2 YYREEE (reference sequence). Supplemented by reference TRBV5-4 and TRBJ2-3, the full variable domain reads ETGVTQSPTHLIKTRGQQVTLRCSSQSGHNTVSWYQQALGQGPQFIFQYYREEENGRGNFPPRFSGLQFPNYSSELNVNALELDDSALYLCASSPGANTDTQYFGPGTRLTVL.

The V gene is TRBV5-1, the J gene TRBJ2-3; D uncertain. Trimming cost V 7 bases and J 1 base, with 7 bases left between them. The V gene's germline CDR1 is SGHRS and CDR2 YFSETQ. The CDR3 loop spans 12 amino acids. For the CDR3, the DNA is TGCGCCAGCTCCCGGGGCACAGATACGCAGTATTTT. Translated, it gives CASSRGTDTQYF.

The chain has TRBV19 and TRBJ2-3; D gene ambiguous. This CDR3 spans 14 amino acids. CDR1 LNHDA and CDR2 SQIVND come from the germline V gene (reference sequence). V lost 8 bases and J 2 bases, leaving 14 bases between the germline ends. Here the CDR3 reads CASGKRGNTDTQYF. The CDR3 nucleotides read TGTGCCAGTGGCAAGCGAGGAAACACAGATACGCAGTATTTT.

V is TRBV4-2 and J is TRBJ2-1; TRBD2 aligns across 12 bases. Germline trimming cut 1 base from V and 4 bases from J; bases unmatched to any gene: 8. This CDR3 region has 18 residues. CDR1 LGHNA and CDR2 YNFKEQ come from the germline V gene. The CDR3 reads CASSQAASGRDAYNEQFF. The CDR3, as DNA: TGTGCCAGCAGCCAAGCGGCTAGCGGGAGGGATGCATACAATGAGCAGTTCTTC.

In its sample, this clone was seen once. The V gene is TRBV7-8, the J gene TRBJ1-4, with D tentatively TRBD1 (6 bases). V was clipped by 2 bases and J by 11 bases, with 15 bases between them. This CDR3 region has 14 residues. CDR1 and CDR2 from the germline V gene are SGHVS and FQNEAQ. CDR3 residues: CASSLMMGARKLFF. The CDR3 nucleotides are TGTGCCAGCAGCTTAATGATGGGGGCGAGGAAACTGTTTTTT.

This chain joins TRBV14 and TRBJ2-7; the D gene is possibly TRBD2 (5 bases). Deletions cut 1 base from V and 4 bases from J, with 8 bases between. The germline V gene has CDR1 SGHDN and CDR2 FVKESK. The CDR3 length is 13 residues. CDR3 nucleotide sequence: TGTGCCAGCAGCCAAGTAGGGAGATACGAGCAGTACTTC. Protein sequence: CASSQVGRYEQYF.

J is TRBJ1-1 and V is TRBV10-2; no firm D call. The germline CDR1 and CDR2 sequences are WSHSY and SAAADI. V lost 6 bases, J lost 5 bases, and 13 bases lay in between. The CDR3 consists of 13 residues. The CDR3 DNA sequence: TGCGCCAGCAGAATCCAGTTTGGGACTGAAGCTTTCTTT. This encodes CASRIQFGTEAFF.

The chain is built from TRBV28 and TRBJ2-1, with D perhaps being TRBD1 or TRBD2 (5 bases each). The V end lost 5 bases, the J end lost 12 bases, and 11 bases lay between the germline ends. Germline V gives CDR1 MDHEN, CDR2 SYDVKM. The CDR3 consists of 11 residues. CDR3 sequence: CASSRGALQFF. In nucleotides, the CDR3 is TGTGCCAGCAGTCGAGGGGCTTTGCAGTTCTTC.

The rearrangement uses TRBV30 and TRBJ1-2; D not resolved. This CDR3 is built from 12 residues. Germline-derived CDR1 and CDR2 are GTSNPN and SVGIG (reference sequence). The V end lost 5 bases, the J end lost 0 bases, and 7 bases lay between the germline ends. CDR3 nucleotides: TGTGCCTGGGGAGACGCTAACTATGGCTACACCTTC. The encoded protein is CAWGDANYGYTF. The variable domain in full, with the rest retrieved from reference TRBV30 and TRBJ1-2, is SQTIHQWPATLVQPVGSPLSLECTVEGTSNPNLYWYRQAAGRGLQLLFYSVGIGQISSEVPQNLSASRPQDRQFILSSKKLLLSDSGFYLCAWGDANYGYTFGSGTRLTVV.

The chain recombines TRBV5-1 with TRBJ1-4, with D perhaps matching TRBD1 (6 bases). Germline assignment: CDR1 SGHRS and CDR2 YFSETQ. V was trimmed by 5 bases and J by 4 bases, leaving 12 bases between them. This CDR3 spans 14 amino acids. CDR3: CASRDTGFNEKLFF. In DNA, the CDR3 is TGCGCCAGCAGAGATACAGGGTTTAATGAAAAACTGTTTTTT.

The rearrangement links TRBV7-2 to TRBJ2-5; D is perhaps TRBD1 (5 bases). The CDR3 extends over 16 amino acids. CDR1 SGHTA and CDR2 FQGNSA come from the germline V gene. Trimming shortened V by 5 bases and J by 2 bases, and 18 bases separated the two germline ends. DNA of the CDR3: TGTGCCAGCAGCGCTAACTGGGAACAGGTTCAAGAGACCCAGTACTTC. This sequence encodes CASSANWEQVQETQYF.

The V call is TRBV6-1, the J call TRBJ2-5; D call uncertain. Germline V gene sequence: CDR1 MNHNS, CDR2 SASEGT. The CDR3 is 13 residues long. V was cut by 9 bases and J by 1 base, with 12 bases left in between. In DNA, the CDR3 is TGTGCCAGTAGCCGGAGCCCCCAAGAGACCCAGTACTTC. Translating gives CASSRSPQETQYF.

The gene calls are TRBV7-9 and TRBJ2-5; possibly TRBD2 for D (6 bases). Germline CDR1 reads SEHNR; CDR2 reads FQNEAQ (reference sequence). The CDR3 consists of 14 residues. Trimming removed 3 bases from V and 4 bases from J, with 12 bases in between. The CDR3 nucleotides read TGTGCCAGCAGCTTCGGGGGTCTGGGAGAGACCCAGTACTTC. Encoded protein: CASSFGGLGETQYF.

Worth noting for this clone: Relative to the germline gene, one junction end is altered; a read error may explain this. The rearrangement uses TRBV5-1 and TRBJ2-2, with TRBD2 identical over 10 bases. Germline V lookup: CDR1 SGHRS, CDR2 YFSETQ. The CDR3 runs 14 residues. The CDR3 bases are TGCGTCAGCACTAGCGGGGTGGTCACCGGGGAGCTGTTTTTT. This encodes CVSTSGVVTGELFF. Together with reference TRBV5-1 and TRBJ2-2, the CDR3 gives the full variable domain: KAGVTQTPRYLIKTRGQQVTLSCSPISGHRSVSWYQQTPGQGLQFLFEYFSETQRNKGNFPGRFSGRQFSNSRSEMNVSTLELGDSALYLCVSTSGVVTGELFFGEGSRLTVL.

The chain recombines TRBV27 with TRBJ2-1; possible D gene TRBD2, 5 bases. Germline CDR1 MNHEY, CDR2 SMNVEV (reference sequence). The CDR3 is 15 residues long. V lost 8 bases and J 1 base, leaving 15 bases between the germline ends. Here the CDR3 DNA reads TGTGCCAGCCGAGTTTTCGGGAATTCCTACAATGAGCAGTTCTTC. Protein product: CASRVFGNSYNEQFF.

The rearrangement uses TRBV30 and TRBJ2-7; 10 bases agree with TRBD2. The CDR3 is 15 residues long. The V gene end was trimmed by 5 bases and the J gene end by 3 bases; junction bases not matched to a gene: 10. CDR1 is GTSNPN, CDR2 SVGIG, per germline (reference sequence). The CDR3 DNA sequence: TGTGCCTGGGGACTAGCGGCTACGAGTTTCTACGAGCAGTACTTC. It specifies CAWGLAATSFYEQYF.

The chain carries TRBV29-1 and TRBJ1-2; 12 bases map to TRBD1. This CDR3 region has 14 residues. The trim removed 4 bases at V and 4 bases at J, leaving 4 bases unmatched. Germline V lookup: CDR1 SQVTM, CDR2 ANQGSEA. In DNA form, the CDR3 reads TGCAGCGTTGCCGGGACAGGGGGCTTCTATGGCTACACCTTC. Its protein is CSVAGTGGFYGYTF.

Concerning this clone: Germline and junction disagree at one end, which may indicate a read error. J is TRBJ2-1 and V is TRBV7-9; 11 nucleotides line up with TRBD2. CDR1 and CDR2 from the germline V gene are SEHNR and FQNEAQ (reference sequence). The CDR3 totals 15 residues. CDR3 sequence (DNA): TGTGCCAACAGCTCAGGGACTAGCGGATACAATGAGCAGTTCTTC. Its protein product is CANSSGTSGYNEQFF.

This clone was counted only a few times. The chain couples TRBV5-1 to TRBJ1-1; weak D call: TRBD1 (6 bases). There are 14 residues in the CDR3. The V and J ends lost 5 bases and 5 bases respectively, with 16 bases between them. Looked up from germline, CDR1 is SGHRS and CDR2 is YFSETQ. The DNA for the CDR3 is TGCGCCAGCAGGGAACAGGGTGCGGGAACTGAAGCTTTCTTT. Translating it yields CASREQGAGTEAFF.

This chain uses TRBV9 with TRBJ2-1, with D unclear. The CDR3 length is 13 residues. CDR1 is SGDLS, CDR2 YYNGEE, per germline. The ends were cut back, 3 bases at V and 4 bases at J, with 8 bases in the middle. In DNA, the CDR3 is TGTGCCAGCAGCGCCTTCCTTTACAATGAGCAGTTCTTC. Translation: CASSAFLYNEQFF.

This clone has more than one count but fewer than ten. The chain has TRBV28 and TRBJ2-4; D unclear. Germline lookup yields CDR1 MDHEN and CDR2 SYDVKM. The CDR3 spans 15 residues. Trimming took off 5 bases at V and 0 bases at J, with 11 bases between the two ends. The CDR3 region is CASSHFPLAKNIQYF. The CDR3 DNA sequence: TGTGCCAGCAGTCATTTCCCCCTAGCCAAAAACATTCAGTACTTC.

V gene TRBV4-1 combines with J gene TRBJ2-6; 10 bases match TRBD2. Germline CDR1 is MGHRA and CDR2 is YSYEKL. V shed 4 bases and J 1 base; nucleotides not matched to a gene: 10. This CDR3 spans 19 amino acids. The CDR3 here is CASSPIGLADKSGANVLTF. The DNA of the CDR3 is TGCGCCAGCAGCCCAATCGGACTAGCGGATAAGTCTGGGGCCAACGTCCTGACTTTC.

This clone was counted once. The CDR3 nucleotides are TGCGCCAGCAGTGAGATACTAGCGGGAGTGGAGACCCAGTACTTC. Residues: CASSEILAGVETQYF. The J gene is TRBJ2-5, the V gene TRBV10-2; 11 nucleotides align to TRBD2. The CDR3 is made up of 15 amino acids. Germline CDR1 and CDR2: WSHSY and SAAADI. The V gene end was trimmed by 2 bases and the J gene end by 5 bases; junction bases not matched to a gene: 4.